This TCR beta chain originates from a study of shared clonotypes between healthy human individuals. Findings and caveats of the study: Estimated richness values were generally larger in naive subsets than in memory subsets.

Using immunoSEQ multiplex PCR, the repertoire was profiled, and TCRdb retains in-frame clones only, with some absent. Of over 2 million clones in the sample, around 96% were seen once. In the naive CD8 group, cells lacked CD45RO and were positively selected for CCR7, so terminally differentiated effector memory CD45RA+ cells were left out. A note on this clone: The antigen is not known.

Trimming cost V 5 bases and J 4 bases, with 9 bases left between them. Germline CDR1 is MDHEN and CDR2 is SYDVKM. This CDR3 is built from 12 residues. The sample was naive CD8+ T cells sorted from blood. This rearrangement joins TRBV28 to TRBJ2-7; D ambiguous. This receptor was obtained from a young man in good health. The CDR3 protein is CASSPLSYEQYF. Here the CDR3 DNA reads TGTGCCAGCAGTCCGCTAAGTTACGAGCAGTACTTC.